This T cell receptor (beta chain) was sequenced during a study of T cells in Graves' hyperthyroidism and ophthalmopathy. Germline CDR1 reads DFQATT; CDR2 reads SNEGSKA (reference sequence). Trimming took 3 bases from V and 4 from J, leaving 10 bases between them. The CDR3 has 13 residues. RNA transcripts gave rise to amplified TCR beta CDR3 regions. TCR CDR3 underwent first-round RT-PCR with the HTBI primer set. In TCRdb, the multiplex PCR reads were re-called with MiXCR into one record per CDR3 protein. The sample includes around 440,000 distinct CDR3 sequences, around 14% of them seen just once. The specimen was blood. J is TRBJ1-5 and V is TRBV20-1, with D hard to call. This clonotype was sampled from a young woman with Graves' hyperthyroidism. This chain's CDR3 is CSASPGVNQPQHF. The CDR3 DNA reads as TGCAGTGCTAGTCCCGGGGTAAATCAGCCCCAGCATTTT.